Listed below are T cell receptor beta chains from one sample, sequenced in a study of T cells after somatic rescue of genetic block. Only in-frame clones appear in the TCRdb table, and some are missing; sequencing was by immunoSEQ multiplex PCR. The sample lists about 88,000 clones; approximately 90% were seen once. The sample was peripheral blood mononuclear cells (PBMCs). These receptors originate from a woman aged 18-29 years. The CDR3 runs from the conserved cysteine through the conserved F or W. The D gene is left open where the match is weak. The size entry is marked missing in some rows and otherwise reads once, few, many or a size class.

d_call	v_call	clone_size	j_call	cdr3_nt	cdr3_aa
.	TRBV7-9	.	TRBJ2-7	TGTGCCAGCACCCCCACGGGACACCCCTACGAGCAGTACTTC	CASTPTGHPYEQYF
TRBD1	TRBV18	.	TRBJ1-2	TGTGCCAGCTCCCCCGGACAGGGTCGAGATGGCTACACCTTC	CASSPGQGRDGYTF
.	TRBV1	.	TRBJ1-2	TGCACCAGCAGCCGACCTGGACAGGGTGGGAACCCCTATGGCTACACCTTC	CTSSRPGQGGNPYGYTF
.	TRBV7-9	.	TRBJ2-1	TGTGCCAGCAGACAAAGGGGGGAGGGTTCCTACAATGAGCAGTTCTTC	CASRQRGEGSYNEQFF
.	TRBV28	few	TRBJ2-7	TGTGCCAGCAGCTCACCCCCCTACGAGCAGTACTTC	CASSSPPYEQYF
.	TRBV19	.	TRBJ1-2	TGTGCCAGTAGTTTCTCCTATGGCTACACCTTC	CASSFSYGYTF
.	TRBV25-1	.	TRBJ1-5	TGTGCCAGCAGCCAGACCCTTAGCAATCAGCCCCAGCATTTT	CASSQTLSNQPQHF
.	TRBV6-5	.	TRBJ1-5	TGTGCCAGCGGATTATATAGCCCCCAGCATTTT	CASGLYSPQHF
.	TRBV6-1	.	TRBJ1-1	TGTGCCAGCAGTCTGAGGACAGACTACACTGAAGCTTTCTTT	CASSLRTDYTEAFF
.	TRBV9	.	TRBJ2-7	TGTGCCAGCACGTCCGGCCTGCACTCCTACGAGCAGTACTTC	CASTSGLHSYEQYF
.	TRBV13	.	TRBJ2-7	TGTGCCAGCAGTGCGAGCGGTAACCTCTACGAGCAGTACTTC	CASSASGNLYEQYF
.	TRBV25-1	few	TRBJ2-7	TGTGCCAGCAGTGAGGCAGGGACCTACGAGCAGTACTTC	CASSEAGTYEQYF
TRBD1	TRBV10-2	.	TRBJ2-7	TGCGCCAGCAGATCCGGGACAGGGGGCGTCAGATCCTACGAGCAGTACTTC	CASRSGTGGVRSYEQYF
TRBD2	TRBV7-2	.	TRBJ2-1	TGTGCCAGCAGCCCGACTAGCGGGAGGTATACCACCTACAATGAGCAGTTCTTC	CASSPTSGRYTTYNEQFF
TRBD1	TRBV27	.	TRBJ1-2	TGTGCCAGCAGTTTGTCGGACAGGGGGCGACCTTATGGCTACACCTTC	CASSLSDRGRPYGYTF
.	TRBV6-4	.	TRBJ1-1	TGTGCCAGCAGCACAGGGATGTCAGACACTGAAGCTTTCTTT	CASSTGMSDTEAFF
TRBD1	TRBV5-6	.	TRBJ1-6	TGTGCCAGCAGCTTAGAGGGGGCGTGGTCCTCACCCCTCCACTTT	CASSLEGAWSSPLHF
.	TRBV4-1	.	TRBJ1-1	TGCGCCAGCAGCCAAGATCAGGGGACGGTGAACACTGAAGCTTTCTTT	CASSQDQGTVNTEAFF
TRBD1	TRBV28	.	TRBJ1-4	TGTGCCAGCACCTTGACAGGGTTTGAAAAACTGTTTTTT	CASTLTGFEKLFF
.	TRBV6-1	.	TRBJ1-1	TGTGCCAGCAGTGAAATGGGGGGTGGGATGAACACTGAAGCTTTCTTT	CASSEMGGGMNTEAFF
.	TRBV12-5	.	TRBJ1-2	TGTGCTAGTGGTTTGGTGGGGGGTTACTATGGCTACACCTTC	CASGLVGGYYGYTF
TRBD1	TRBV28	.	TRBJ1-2	TGTGCCAGCACCCCATCCGGGACAGGGAGGAACTATGGCTACACCTTC	CASTPSGTGRNYGYTF
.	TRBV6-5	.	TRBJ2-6	TGTGCCAGCAGTTTTCCTGGGGCCAACGTCCTGACTTTC	CASSFPGANVLTF
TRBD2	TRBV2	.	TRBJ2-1	TGTGCCAGCACCCGGACTAGCGGGACGTACAATGAGCAGTTCTTC	CASTRTSGTYNEQFF
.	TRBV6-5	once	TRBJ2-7	TGTGCCAGCAGTTACAGTGTAGGACCCTACGAGCAGTACTTC	CASSYSVGPYEQYF
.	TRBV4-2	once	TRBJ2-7	TGTGCCAGCAGCCGAGAGCTCCCGTCGAGGGTAAGCTCCTACGAGCAGTACTTC	CASSRELPSRVSSYEQYF
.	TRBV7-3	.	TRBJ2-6	TGTGCCAGCAGCTCAAGGTCCGGGGCCAACGTCCTGACTTTC	CASSSRSGANVLTF
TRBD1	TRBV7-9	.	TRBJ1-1	TGTGCCAGCAGCCACCTCGGAACCGGGACAGGGAACACTGAAGCTTTCTTT	CASSHLGTGTGNTEAFF
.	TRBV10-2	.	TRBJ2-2	TGCGCCAGCAGTGCAGAGGGTGGAACCGGGGAGCTGTTTTTT	CASSAEGGTGELFF
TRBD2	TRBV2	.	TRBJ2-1	TGTGCCAGCACCTTGGGACTAGCGGGAGCTACGGCGCAGTTCTTC	CASTLGLAGATAQFF
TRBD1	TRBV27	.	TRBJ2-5	TGTGCCAGCAGAAGGTCAAGGGGGGACAGGGTCCAAGAGACCCAGTACTTC	CASRRSRGDRVQETQYF
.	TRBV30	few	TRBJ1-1	TGTGCCTGGAGTGACGACAGGCGAGCTTTCTTT	CAWSDDRRAFF
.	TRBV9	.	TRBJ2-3	TGTGCCAGCAGCGGCGGGTTCCCCACAGATACGCAGTATTTT	CASSGGFPTDTQYF
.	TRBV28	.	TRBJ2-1	TGTGCCAGCAGTTCCCCCCCAGCGGCCTCCTACAATGAGCAGTTCTTC	CASSSPPAASYNEQFF
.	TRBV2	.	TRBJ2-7	TGTGCCAGCAGTGAAGCCCGGGGGTTCTACGAGCAGTACTTC	CASSEARGFYEQYF
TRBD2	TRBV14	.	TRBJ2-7	TGTGCCAGCAGCCAAGATGTAGGGGGACTAGCGGGAACCTACGAGCAGTACTTC	CASSQDVGGLAGTYEQYF
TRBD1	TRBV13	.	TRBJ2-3	TGTGCCAGCAGCTTCCGGGGACAGGGGGGAATAGATACGCAGTATTTT	CASSFRGQGGIDTQYF
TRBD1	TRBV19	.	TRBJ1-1	TGTGCCAGTATGACAGGGTCTACTGAAGCTTTCTTT	CASMTGSTEAFF
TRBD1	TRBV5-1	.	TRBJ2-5	TGCGCCAGCAGCTTGGGGGACAGCTCCGAAGAGACCCAGTACTTC	CASSLGDSSEETQYF
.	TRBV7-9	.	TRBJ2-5	TGTGCCAGCAGCCCCCTGGACAGTCGGGAGACCCAGTACTTC	CASSPLDSRETQYF
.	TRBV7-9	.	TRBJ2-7	TGTGCCAGCAGCGACCAGAGCTCCTACGAGCAGTACTTC	CASSDQSSYEQYF
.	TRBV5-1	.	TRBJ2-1	TGCGCCAGCAGCTTGGCGAGTTCGGTTGTGAATGAGCAGTTCTTC	CASSLASSVVNEQFF
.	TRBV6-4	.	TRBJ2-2	TGTGCCAGCAGTGACCCTGGGCTGGCCGGGGAGCTGTTTTTT	CASSDPGLAGELFF
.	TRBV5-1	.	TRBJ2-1	TGCGCCAGCAGCTTCCTAGCGTCGCACGATGAGCAGTTCTTC	CASSFLASHDEQFF
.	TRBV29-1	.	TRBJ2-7	TGCAGCGTTTTCCTGGGGGTTGCCTACGAGCAGTACTTC	CSVFLGVAYEQYF